This T cell receptor beta chain is from a study of blood T cells in healthy people across ages. Whole-study results and caveats: The fall in TCR beta diversity per million T cells was roughly linear with age.

CDR1 and CDR2 (germline): MGHDK, SYGVNS. The length of the CDR3 is 15 residues. The J segment lost 5 bases and the V segment lost 4 bases, leaving 9 bases of the junction unmatched. This clonotype was found a few times. Its antigen remains unidentified. With a J-beta primer mix and a sample-barcoded 5' primer, a second PCR ran about 7 to 12 cycles. A template-switch adaptor with 12 random nucleotides tagged each cDNA molecule. From the 5' RACE reads, TCRdb called clonotypes with MiXCR, one entry per CDR3 protein. This table has about a million distinct CDR3 sequences, just over 50% appearing once. The origin of this receptor is a woman aged 55-70 years in good health. V is TRBV25-1 and J is TRBJ2-7; 9 bases agree with TRBD2. The sample taken for sequencing was blood. CDR3 region: CASSGYAGGADEQYF. CDR3 DNA sequence: TGTGCCAGCAGTGGGTATGCGGGAGGGGCCGACGAGCAGTACTTC.